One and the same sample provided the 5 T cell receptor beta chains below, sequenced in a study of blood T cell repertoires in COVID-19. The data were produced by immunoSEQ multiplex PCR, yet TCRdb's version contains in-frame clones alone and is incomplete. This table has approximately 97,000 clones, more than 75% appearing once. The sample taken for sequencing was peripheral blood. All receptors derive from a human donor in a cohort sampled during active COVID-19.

The CDR3 spells CASRKAGGDNEQFF. The DNA of the CDR3 is TGTGCCAGCAGGAAAGCGGGGGGAGACAATGAGCAGTTCTTC. V usage is TRBV6-6 and J usage is TRBJ2-1; 9 bases map to TRBD2. The CDR3 covers 14 residues. The trim removed 6 bases at V and 5 bases at J, leaving 5 bases unmatched. Germline loops: CDR1 MNHNY, CDR2 SVGAGI (reference sequence).

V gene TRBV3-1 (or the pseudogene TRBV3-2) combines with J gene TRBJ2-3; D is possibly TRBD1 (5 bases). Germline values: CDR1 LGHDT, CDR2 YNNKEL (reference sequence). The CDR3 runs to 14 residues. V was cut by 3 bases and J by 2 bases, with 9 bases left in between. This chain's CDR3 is CASSQGQPTDTQYF. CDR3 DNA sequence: TGTGCCAGCAGCCAGGGGCAGCCCACAGATACGCAGTATTTT.

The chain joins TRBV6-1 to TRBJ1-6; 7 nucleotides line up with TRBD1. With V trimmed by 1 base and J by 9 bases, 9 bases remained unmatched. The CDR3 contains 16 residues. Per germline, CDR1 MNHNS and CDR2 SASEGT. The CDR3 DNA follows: TGTGCCAGCAGTGAAGAATACACAGGGGCTGGTTCACCCCTCCACTTT. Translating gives CASSEEYTGAGSPLHF.

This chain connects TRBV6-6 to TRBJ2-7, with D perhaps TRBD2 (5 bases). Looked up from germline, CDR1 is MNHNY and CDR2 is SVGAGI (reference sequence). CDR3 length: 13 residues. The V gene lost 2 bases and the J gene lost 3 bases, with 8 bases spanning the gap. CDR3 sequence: CASSYPGDYEQYF. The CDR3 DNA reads TGTGCCAGCAGTTACCCCGGGGACTACGAGCAGTACTTC.

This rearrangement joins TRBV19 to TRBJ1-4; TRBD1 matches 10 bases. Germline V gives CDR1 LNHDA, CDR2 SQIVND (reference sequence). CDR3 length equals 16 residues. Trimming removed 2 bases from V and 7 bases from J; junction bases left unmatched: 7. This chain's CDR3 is CASSISFGTGAEKLFF. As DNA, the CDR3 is TGTGCCAGTAGTATATCTTTTGGGACAGGGGCTGAAAAACTGTTTTTT.